Given below is one T cell receptor beta chain in context. Amplification used 60 Vbeta primers and 13 Jbeta primers. Clones were read by immunoSEQ multiplex PCR, and TCRdb kept only the in-frame ones, dropping some. In the table there are about 94,000 clones, around two thirds of which are singletons. This entry comes from a study of cytomegalovirus exposure and HLA in healthy donors. The V end lost 3 bases, the J end lost 4 bases, and 6 bases lay between the germline ends. The CDR3 runs 11 residues. Germline V gives CDR1 SQVTM, CDR2 ANQGSEA. The receptor was derived from a man aged 25-45 years in good health and CMV-seronegative. What was sequenced was PBMCs. The rearrangement links TRBV29-1 to TRBJ1-1; D call uncertain. CDR3 nucleotides: TGCAGCGTTGACGAGGGCACTGAAGCTTTCTTT. Translation gives CSVDEGTEAFF.